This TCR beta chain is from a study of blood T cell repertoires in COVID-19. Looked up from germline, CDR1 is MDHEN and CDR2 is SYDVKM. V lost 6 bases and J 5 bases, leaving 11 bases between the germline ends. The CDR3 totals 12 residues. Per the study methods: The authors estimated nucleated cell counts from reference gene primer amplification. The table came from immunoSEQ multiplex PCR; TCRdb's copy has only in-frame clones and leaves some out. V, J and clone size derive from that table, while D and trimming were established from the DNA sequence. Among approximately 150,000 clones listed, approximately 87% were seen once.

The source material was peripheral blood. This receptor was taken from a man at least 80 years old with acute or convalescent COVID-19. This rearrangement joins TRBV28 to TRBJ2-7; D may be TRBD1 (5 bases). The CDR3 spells CASRGRFHEQYF. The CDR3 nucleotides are TGTGCCAGCAGGGGGCGCTTCCACGAGCAGTACTTC.